Listed here are 32 T cell receptor beta chains from one sample, sequenced in a study of blood T cells in healthy people across ages. A second about 7 to 11 cycle PCR used barcoded and J-beta primers. TCRdb re-called the 5' RACE reads with MiXCR, one entry per CDR3 protein. Counted here are roughly 1,500,000 distinct CDR3 sequences, 42% occurring once; the ten biggest clones make up 7.9%. Sequencing used blood. The receptors come from a woman younger than 35 in good health.

The V gene is TRBV12-3 or TRBV12-4, the J gene TRBJ1-3; D unclear. Trimming removed 3 bases at V and 0 bases at J, with 9 bases between. The CDR3 extends over 15 amino acids. This CDR3 is CASSFLGSSGNTIYF. The CDR3 coding sequence is TGTGCCAGCAGTTTCCTCGGCAGCTCTGGAAACACCATATATTTT.

This chain uses TRBV21-1 with TRBJ1-1; the table gives TRBD1 as D, unverified against the DNA. TRBV21-1 is a pseudogene segment. The CDR3 runs 16 residues. Here the CDR3 DNA reads TGTGCCAGCAGCAAACCTGACAGGGAGAGGAACACTGAAGCTTTCTTT. Translating it yields CASSKPDRERNTEAFF.

The chain has TRBV29-1 and TRBJ2-1; 7 bases are shared with TRBD1. Trimming cost V 6 bases and J 4 bases; bases outside gene matches: 9. Per the germline V gene, CDR1 is SQVTM and CDR2 is ANQGSEA. The CDR3 has 14 amino acids. CDR3 region: CSVTRGPLYNEQFF. In DNA, the CDR3 is TGCAGCGTGACGAGGGGGCCTCTATACAATGAGCAGTTCTTC.

This clonotype came up a few times. The chain employs TRBV25-1 and TRBJ2-7, with 9 bases fitting TRBD1. V was clipped by 5 bases and J by 1 base; unmatched bases: 12. This CDR3 is built from 17 residues. CDR1 is MGHDK, CDR2 SYGVNS, per germline. The CDR3 reads CASSNSRTGDFSYEQYF. CDR3 DNA sequence: TGTGCCAGCAGTAACTCGAGGACAGGGGATTTTTCCTACGAGCAGTACTTC.

The genes are TRBV4-1 and TRBJ1-1; D is perhaps TRBD1 (6 bases). CDR1 MGHRA and CDR2 YSYEKL come from the germline V gene. The CDR3 has 16 amino acids. V lost 4 bases to trimming and J lost 2 bases, with 17 bases between them. CDR3 sequence reads: CASSPAGTIVNTEAFF. CDR3 DNA sequence: TGCGCCAGCAGCCCCGCAGGGACAATCGTAAACACTGAAGCTTTCTTT.

The rearrangement links TRBV20-1 to TRBJ1-4, with 7 bases that match TRBD1. The CDR3 runs to 17 residues. V lost 8 bases, J lost 4 bases, and 19 bases stayed unmatched. Germline CDR1 DFQATT, CDR2 SNEGSKA (reference sequence). The CDR3: CSTRGPGTEFFNEKLFF. CDR3 in DNA: TGCAGTACGAGGGGACCCGGGACAGAATTTTTTAATGAAAAACTGTTTTTT.

A few counts support this clonotype. The chain is built from TRBV12-3 or TRBV12-4 and TRBJ1-1; no clear D. This CDR3 region has 13 residues. CDR3 sequence reads: CASGERENTEAFF. CDR3 in DNA: TGTGCTAGCGGGGAGAGGGAAAACACTGAAGCTTTCTTT.

The chain carries TRBV10-3 and TRBJ2-4, with a possible D match to TRBD1 (5 bases). The length of the CDR3 is 16 residues. V dropped 0 bases and J dropped 0 bases, with 9 bases sitting between them. Germline values: CDR1 ENHRY, CDR2 SYGVKD. CDR3 sequence reads: CAISESQVLAKNIQYF. CDR3 coding DNA: TGTGCCATCAGTGAGTCACAGGTCCTAGCCAAAAACATTCAGTACTTC.

This clonotype appeared many times. This chain uses TRBV29-1 with TRBJ2-7, with D possibly matching TRBD1 (6 bases). CDR1 and CDR2 (germline): SQVTM, ANQGSEA. CDR3 length equals 13 residues. V shed 7 bases and J shed 2 bases, with 15 bases lying between them. This chain's CDR3 is CSAMVTGAYEQYF. CDR3 sequence (DNA): TGCAGCGCAATGGTGACAGGAGCCTACGAGCAGTACTTC.

V usage is TRBV25-1 and J usage is TRBJ2-7, with 7 bases identical to TRBD2. The CDR3 is 15 amino acids. Germline-derived CDR1 and CDR2 are MGHDK and SYGVNS. V lost 2 bases, J lost 3 bases, and 7 bases stayed unmatched. For the CDR3, the DNA is TGTGCCAGCAGTGAAGGGTCCAGGGAGGGCTACGAGCAGTACTTC. Amino acid sequence: CASSEGSREGYEQYF.

V usage is TRBV3-1 and J usage is TRBJ1-2; the match to TRBD1 covers 12 bases. This CDR3 is 14 amino acids long. The V segment lost 1 base and the J segment 8 bases; nucleotides outside the gene matches: 2. Germline V gene lookup returns CDR1 LGHDT and CDR2 YNNKEL (reference sequence). The chain's CDR3 is CASSQVGTGGGYTF. As DNA, the CDR3 is TGTGCCAGCAGCCAAGTGGGGACAGGGGGCGGCTACACCTTC.

Comment on this clonotype: A read error may produce the germline difference seen at one junction end. The V gene is TRBV7-2, the J gene TRBJ1-4; TRBD1 aligns across 7 bases. Per the germline V gene, CDR1 is SGHTA and CDR2 is FQGNSA. The CDR3 covers 14 residues. CDR3 sequence: CASSLDRGRENLFF. Written as DNA, the CDR3 is TGTGCCAGCAGCTTAGACAGGGGTCGGGAAAACCTGTTTTTT.

Details on this clonotype: A junction end diverges from the germline sequence, so it may reflect a read error. This chain links TRBV6-1 with TRBJ1-1; no reliable D call. The CDR3 totals 12 residues. Per the germline V gene, CDR1 is MNHNS and CDR2 is SASEGT. Here the CDR3 DNA reads TGTGCCAGCAACGGCCAGAACACTGAGGCTTTCTTT. It yields the protein CASNGQNTEAFF.

This clonotype was detected only a few times. This chain uses TRBV24-1 with TRBJ2-4, with 9 bases that match TRBD1. Per the germline V gene, CDR1 is KGHDR and CDR2 is SFDVKD. Unmatched junction bases numbered 8, after V lost 4 bases and J lost 2 bases. The CDR3 is 17 residues long. DNA for the CDR3: TGTGCCACCAGTGAAGGCGGGACAGGGTGGACCAAAAACATTCAGTACTTC. The encoded protein is CATSEGGTGWTKNIQYF.

The genes are TRBV10-2 and TRBJ2-1; D may be TRBD2 (5 bases). CDR1 WSHSY and CDR2 SAAADI come from the germline V gene. The CDR3 contains 13 residues. The ends were cut back, 2 bases at V and 8 bases at J, with 10 bases in the middle. CDR3 residues: CASSERSGYEQFF. CDR3 sequence (DNA): TGCGCCAGCAGTGAGAGGAGCGGCTATGAGCAGTTCTTC.

Concerning this clonotype: The junction differs from germline at one of its ends, possibly a read error. The genes are TRBV5-1 and TRBJ2-3; weak D call: TRBD1 (6 bases). The CDR3 spans 16 residues. The V gene's germline CDR1 is SGHRS and CDR2 YFSETQ. CDR3 amino acids: CASSLIQGTSTDTRYF. The CDR3 DNA reads TGCGCCAGCAGCTTGATACAGGGAACAAGCACAGATACGCGGTATTTT.

This clonotype was detected only a few times. CDR3 in DNA: TGTGCCAGCAGCCAGCAGGGTGCTGAAGCTTTCTTT. This translates into CASSQQGAEAFF. The V gene is TRBV4-2, the J gene TRBJ1-1; possible D gene TRBD1, 5 bases. The V gene's germline CDR1 is LGHNA and CDR2 YNFKEQ. CDR3 size: 12 residues. V gave up 3 bases and J gave up 6 bases, with 8 bases separating them.

This rearrangement joins TRBV20-1 to TRBJ1-1, with 7 bases aligning to TRBD1. The CDR3 consists of 13 residues. Germline V gives CDR1 DFQATT, CDR2 SNEGSKA (reference sequence). CDR3 nucleotide sequence: TGCAGCGCCAACCAGGGGGGGAACACTGAAGCTTTCTTT. Amino acid sequence: CSANQGGNTEAFF.

The J gene is TRBJ2-1, the V gene TRBV12-3 or TRBV12-4; D gene uncertain. V lost 4 bases and J lost 3, with 13 bases in between. This CDR3 is built from 15 residues. The CDR3 DNA follows: TGTGCCAGCAGTTCTCTAGGGAAGGGCTACAATGAGCAGTTCTTC. It translates to CASSSLGKGYNEQFF.

This chain uses TRBV4-1 with TRBJ2-2; 8 bases agree with TRBD2. Germline V gene data show CDR1 as MGHRA and CDR2 as YSYEKL. The J segment lost 3 bases and the V segment lost 3 bases, leaving 3 bases of the junction unmatched. This CDR3 comprises 15 residues. The chain's CDR3 is CASSQTAGDTGELFF. CDR3 coding DNA: TGCGCCAGCAGCCAGACAGCGGGGGACACCGGGGAGCTGTTTTTT.

The J gene is TRBJ2-1, the V gene TRBV14, with 11 nucleotides matching TRBD2. CDR3 length: 16 amino acids. The V segment lost 2 bases and the J segment 8 bases; nucleotides outside the gene matches: 8. CDR1 and CDR2 (germline): SGHDN, FVKESK. In nucleotides, the CDR3 is TGTGCCAGCAGCCAATTCCCGCTAGCGGGAGGCTATGAGCAGTTCTTC. It translates to CASSQFPLAGGYEQFF.

The chain is built from TRBV4-1 and TRBJ2-3, with D possibly TRBD2 on 6 matching bases. The germline V gene has CDR1 MGHRA and CDR2 YSYEKL. The V and J ends lost 3 bases and 3 bases respectively, with 16 bases between them. This CDR3 region has 16 residues. CDR3 residues: CASSQDGGVATDTQYF. The CDR3 DNA is TGCGCCAGCAGCCAGGACGGGGGAGTAGCGACAGATACGCAGTATTTT.

V usage is TRBV7-3 and J usage is TRBJ2-2; D gene uncertain. V lost 5 bases and J lost 0, with 4 bases in between. CDR1 and CDR2 (germline): SGHTA, FQGTGA. The CDR3 has 13 amino acids. CDR3 coding DNA: TGTGCCAGCAGCAACGCGAACACCGGGGAGCTGTTTTTT. Protein product: CASSNANTGELFF.

As DNA, the CDR3 is TGCGCCAGCAGGATCTCGGGCCCTCGGAACGAGCAGTACTTC. Its protein product is CASRISGPRNEQYF. This sequence joins TRBV5-1 and TRBJ2-7, with D uncertain. The V gene's germline CDR1 is SGHRS and CDR2 YFSETQ. V shed 5 bases and J shed 5 bases, with 17 bases lying between them. This CDR3 contains 14 residues.

This clonotype was counted between two and nine times. V usage is TRBV4-2 and J usage is TRBJ2-7; TRBD2 matches at 8 bases. The CDR3 is 16 residues long. V shed 0 bases and J 6 bases; nucleotides not matched to a gene: 10. CDR1 and CDR2 from the germline V gene are LGHNA and YNFKEQ. For the CDR3, the DNA is TGTGCCAGCAGCCAAGAATCACTAGCGGAGCTCCCCGAGCAGTACTTC. This translates into CASSQESLAELPEQYF.

The V and J genes are TRBV20-1 and TRBJ2-5; TRBD1 matches 7 bases. The CDR3 runs to 15 residues. V gave up 0 bases and J gave up 1 base; unmatched junction bases: 5. Germline lookup yields CDR1 DFQATT and CDR2 SNEGSKA (reference sequence). The CDR3 is CSARDGDRVQETQYF. The CDR3 DNA reads as TGCAGTGCTAGAGACGGGGACAGAGTCCAAGAGACCCAGTACTTC.

This chain connects TRBV12-3 or TRBV12-4 to TRBJ2-7, with D possibly matching TRBD1 (6 bases). The CDR3 is made up of 14 amino acids. V was shortened by 5 bases and J by 6 bases, with 17 bases between the two germline ends. The CDR3: CASSGGGGVGEQYF. CDR3 bases: TGTGCCAGCAGTGGGGGCGGCGGAGTCGGCGAGCAGTACTTC.

The rearrangement joins TRBV7-9 to TRBJ1-5; D gene ambiguous. The V gene lost 5 bases and the J gene lost 4 bases, with 6 bases spanning the gap. Germline CDR1 and CDR2: SEHNR and FQNEAQ (reference sequence). The CDR3 extends over 12 amino acids. CDR3 bases: TGTGCCAGCAGCACCGCAAATCAGCCCCAGCATTTT. It codes for CASSTANQPQHF.

The J gene is TRBJ2-1, the V gene TRBV25-1; D may be TRBD2 (6 bases). The CDR3 covers 20 residues. Trimming left V 3 bases short and J 8 bases short, with 32 bases between. The germline gives CDR1 MGHDK, CDR2 SYGVNS. Here the CDR3 DNA reads TGTGCCAGCAGTGACGAGGCCACCCTGGGCGGGGCTGTCGGTATCGATGAGCAGTTCTTC. It specifies CASSDEATLGGAVGIDEQFF.

CDR3 DNA sequence: TGCAGCGTGATCATTTGGGGGGGGGAGGTAGATACGCAGTATTTT. Protein: CSVIIWGGEVDTQYF. The gene calls are TRBV29-1 and TRBJ2-3; TRBD2 matches at 7 bases. The germline V gene has CDR1 SQVTM and CDR2 ANQGSEA. V trimming: 6 bases; J trimming: 5 bases; junction bases outside the gene matches: 14. There are 15 residues in the CDR3.

J is TRBJ2-3 and V is TRBV5-5, with 9 bases that match TRBD2. Losses at the gene ends were 6 bases for V and 0 bases for J; bases not matched to a gene: 11. From germline, CDR1 is SGHKS and CDR2 YYEKEE (reference sequence). CDR3 size: 17 residues. CDR3 loop: CASKTSGPSNSTDTQYF. DNA of the CDR3: TGTGCCAGCAAGACTAGCGGCCCCTCAAATAGCACAGATACGCAGTATTTT.

The genes are TRBV4-2 and TRBJ2-7; D not certain. The DNA end lines up better with TRBJ2-5; the J call may be wrong. This CDR3 region has 14 residues. Per the germline V gene, CDR1 is LGHNA and CDR2 is YNFKEQ. The CDR3 bases are TGTGCCAGCAACCTAGGGATAGGCCAAGAGACCCAGTACTTC. Protein: CASNLGIGQETQYF.